The clone carrying this T cell receptor (beta chain) was detected ten times or more. What it recognizes is unknown. Using its own MiXCR run on the multiplex PCR reads, TCRdb lists one record per CDR3 protein. The sample records tens of thousands of distinct CDR3 sequences, approximately 19% being singletons. The record originates from a study of breast tumors, draining lymph nodes, adjacent tissues. Breast cancer patients provided tissue from their axillary draining lymph nodes. Study results and caveats: Findings are consistent with lymph node origin and intratumoral expansion of most tumor T cells. Tumors had less TCR diversity than lymph nodes, more than nontumor tissue. That most tumor T cells come from lymph nodes remained unproven.

V was trimmed by 1 base and J by 6 bases, leaving 11 bases between them. The CDR3 spans 14 residues. Germline loops: CDR1 SGHTA, CDR2 FQGTGA. This TCR was sampled from a female donor with breast cancer. Some clones in this sample may be carry-over from other donors' samples. The V call is TRBV7-3, the J call TRBJ2-3; D is perhaps TRBD1 (5 bases). The sequencing input was axillary lymph node tissue. The CDR3 sequence is CASSLIAGADTQYF. The CDR3 nucleotides read TGTGCCAGCAGCTTAATAGCTGGGGCTGATACGCAGTATTTT.